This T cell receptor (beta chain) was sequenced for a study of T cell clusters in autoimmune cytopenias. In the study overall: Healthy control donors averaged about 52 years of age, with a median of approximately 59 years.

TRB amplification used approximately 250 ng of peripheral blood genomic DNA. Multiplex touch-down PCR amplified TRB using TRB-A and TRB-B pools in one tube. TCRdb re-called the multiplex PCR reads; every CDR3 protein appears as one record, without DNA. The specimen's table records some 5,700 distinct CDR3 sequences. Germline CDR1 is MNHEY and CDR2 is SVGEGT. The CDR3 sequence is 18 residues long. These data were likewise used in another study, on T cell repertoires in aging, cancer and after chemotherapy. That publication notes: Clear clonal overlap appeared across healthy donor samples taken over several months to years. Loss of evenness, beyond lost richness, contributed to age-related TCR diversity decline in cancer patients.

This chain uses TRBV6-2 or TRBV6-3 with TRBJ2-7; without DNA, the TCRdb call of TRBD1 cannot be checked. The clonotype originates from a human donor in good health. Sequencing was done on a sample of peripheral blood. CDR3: CASSLPQANRAPTYEQYF.